A selection of T cell receptor beta chains follows, all from one sample in a study of blood T cells in healthy people across ages. TCRdb processed the 5' RACE reads anew with MiXCR; each CDR3 protein has one entry. The table lists about 1.5 million distinct CDR3 sequences, about 42% of them singletons. Source material: blood. These receptors originate from a woman aged 18-29 years in good health. Each CDR3 is given with its conserved first and last residue. A D gene is named only where the DNA matches it firmly. Size is omitted from some rows. Given values are once, few, many or a class for expanded clones.

size: -; D: -; J: TRBJ2-7; V: TRBV7-2; CDR3: CASSVTLTESYNEQYF; DNA: TGTGCCAGCAGCGTCACTCTAACGGAGTCCTACAATGAGCAGTACTTC
size: -; D: TRBD2; J: TRBJ2-7; V: TRBV27; CDR3: CASSLSRRGGLYEQYF; DNA: TGTGCCAGCAGCCTTTCTAGGCGGGGGGGATTATACGAGCAGTACTTC
size: -; D: TRBD2; J: TRBJ2-1; V: TRBV20-1; CDR3: CSAREPSGSIYEQFF; DNA: TGCAGTGCTAGAGAACCTAGCGGGAGCATCTATGAGCAGTTCTTC
size: -; D: -; J: TRBJ1-2; V: TRBV20-1; CDR3: CSARALGQANYGYTF; DNA: TGCAGTGCTAGAGCCTTAGGGCAGGCTAACTATGGCTACACCTTC
size: -; D: -; J: TRBJ1-1; V: TRBV6-5; CDR3: CASSYSFLGRTEAFF; DNA: TGTGCCAGCAGTTACTCGTTCCTGGGGCGGACTGAAGCTTTCTTT
size: -; D: -; J: TRBJ1-1; V: TRBV3-1; CDR3: CASSLARDLEGAEAFF; DNA: TGTGCCAGCAGCCTTGCCCGGGACCTAGAGGGAGCTGAAGCTTTCTTT
size: -; D: -; J: TRBJ1-1; V: TRBV6-2/TRBV6-3; CDR3: CASSYTQRNTEAFF; DNA: TGTGCCAGCAGTTACACACAACGGAACACTGAAGCTTTCTTT
size: many; D: -; J: TRBJ2-1; V: TRBV6-1; CDR3: CAVTGTRTHEQFF; DNA: TGTGCCGTAACCGGGACCCGAACCCATGAGCAGTTCTTC
size: -; D: TRBD2; J: TRBJ2-1; V: TRBV2; CDR3: CASSASGEEQFF; DNA: TGTGCCAGCAGTGCTAGCGGGGAGGAGCAGTTCTTC
size: few; D: TRBD1; J: TRBJ2-7; V: TRBV29-1; CDR3: CSSRDRYEQYF; DNA: TGCAGTTCGAGGGACAGGTACGAGCAGTACTTC
size: -; D: -; J: TRBJ1-2; V: TRBV18; CDR3: CASSSDQVLGYTF; DNA: TGTGCCAGCTCATCAGACCAGGTCCTGGGCTACACCTTC
size: few; D: TRBD1; J: TRBJ1-2; V: TRBV6-5; CDR3: CASSFSGTGSWSYTF; DNA: TGTGCCAGCAGTTTCTCTGGGACAGGGAGCTGGAGCTACACCTTC
size: -; D: TRBD2; J: TRBJ2-1; V: TRBV20-1; CDR3: CSASSGRYRNEQFF; DNA: TGCAGTGCTAGTAGCGGGAGATATCGTAATGAGCAGTTCTTC
size: -; D: -; J: TRBJ2-3; V: TRBV2; CDR3: CASITSTDTQYF; DNA: TGTGCCAGCATAACTAGCACAGATACGCAGTATTTT
size: -; D: TRBD2; J: TRBJ2-3; V: TRBV29-1; CDR3: CSVPGLAGVSADTQYF; DNA: TGCAGCGTGCCGGGACTAGCGGGAGTAAGTGCAGATACGCAGTATTTT
size: many; D: -; J: TRBJ2-7; V: TRBV20-1; CDR3: CSARDLGLAYEQYF; DNA: TGCAGTGCTAGAGATCTGGGGCTAGCCTACGAGCAGTACTTC
size: -; D: TRBD1; J: TRBJ1-4; V: TRBV7-8; CDR3: CASSLGTGEYEKLFF; DNA: TGTGCCAGCAGCTTAGGAACAGGGGAATATGAAAAACTGTTTTTT
size: few; D: -; J: TRBJ1-5; V: TRBV4-3; CDR3: CASSQDWGASNQPQHF; DNA: TGCGCCAGCAGCCAAGATTGGGGGGCAAGCAATCAGCCCCAGCATTTT
size: -; D: TRBD2; J: TRBJ2-5; V: TRBV12-3/TRBV12-4; CDR3: CASSPSIAGTINEQYF; DNA: TGTGCCAGCAGTCCCTCGATAGCGGGTACGATCAATGAGCAGTACTTC
size: -; D: -; J: TRBJ2-2; V: TRBV20-1; CDR3: CSARDRYSRNTGELFF; DNA: TGCAGTGCTAGAGATCGGTACAGCAGAAACACCGGGGAGCTGTTTTTT
size: -; D: -; J: TRBJ2-3; V: TRBV20-1; CDR3: CSARVSGQGTDTQYF; DNA: TGCAGTGCTAGAGTTTCAGGACAAGGCACAGATACGCAGTATTTT
size: -; D: -; J: TRBJ1-1; V: TRBV20-1; CDR3: CSAREGVGGMNTEAFF; DNA: TGCAGTGCTAGAGAGGGGGTGGGGGGTATGAACACTGAAGCTTTCTTT
size: few; D: -; J: TRBJ1-6; V: TRBV7-9; CDR3: CASSLWTDNSPLHF; DNA: TGTGCCAGCAGCTTATGGACAGATAATTCACCCCTCCACTTT
size: -; D: -; J: TRBJ2-3; V: TRBV15; CDR3: CATSRSGSDTQYF; DNA: TGTGCCACCAGCAGATCAGGGTCAGATACGCAGTATTTT
size: few; D: TRBD1; J: TRBJ2-7; V: TRBV20-1; CDR3: CSARTGSATEQYF; DNA: TGCAGTGCAAGGACAGGGTCTGCGACCGAGCAGTACTTC
size: -; D: TRBD1; J: TRBJ2-5; V: TRBV2; CDR3: CASTGGGGETQYF; DNA: TGTGCCAGCACAGGGGGTGGCGGGGAGACCCAGTACTTC
size: -; D: -; J: TRBJ1-5; V: TRBV9; CDR3: CASSPRAGRGQPQHF; DNA: TGTGCCAGCAGCCCCCGTGCGGGAAGGGGTCAGCCCCAGCATTTT
size: -; D: -; J: TRBJ1-2; V: TRBV7-2; CDR3: CASSLKGTSYGYTF; DNA: TGTGCCAGCAGCTTAAAGGGGACAAGCTATGGCTACACCTTC
size: -; D: -; J: TRBJ2-1; V: TRBV12-3/TRBV12-4; CDR3: CASSFSPVEQFF; DNA: TGTGCCAGCAGTTTTTCCCCCGTCGAGCAGTTCTTC
size: -; D: -; J: TRBJ1-6; V: TRBV5-1; CDR3: CASSVGLNSPPHF; DNA: TGCGCCAGCAGCGTGGGTCTGAATTCACCCCCCCACTTT
size: -; D: -; J: TRBJ2-7; V: TRBV10-3; CDR3: CAIIGNLHYEQYF; DNA: TGTGCCATCATTGGGAATCTGCACTACGAGCAGTACTTC
size: -; D: TRBD1; J: TRBJ2-7; V: TRBV2; CDR3: CASTSDRDGYEQYF; DNA: TGTGCCAGCACCTCGGACAGGGATGGCTACGAGCAGTACTTC
size: -; D: TRBD2; J: TRBJ2-3; V: TRBV5-5; CDR3: CASSPGGTDPDTQYF; DNA: TGTGCCAGCAGCCCGGGGGGTACAGACCCAGATACGCAGTATTTT
size: once; D: -; J: TRBJ2-5; V: TRBV6-2/TRBV6-3; CDR3: CASSPRREQYF; DNA: TGTGCCAGCAGTCCCCGACGTGAGCAGTACTTC
size: few; D: TRBD1; J: TRBJ2-7; V: TRBV27; CDR3: CASSLSFGTGFSYEQYF; DNA: TGTGCCAGCAGTTTGTCCTTTGGGACAGGGTTCTCCTACGAGCAGTACTTC
size: -; D: -; J: TRBJ2-1; V: TRBV7-9; CDR3: CASSSRRVLDNSYNEQFF; DNA: TGTGCCAGCAGCAGCCGCCGGGTACTAGACAACTCCTACAATGAGCAGTTCTTC
size: -; D: TRBD2; J: TRBJ2-3; V: TRBV20-1; CDR3: CSANRLAGRTDTQYF; DNA: TGCAGTGCAAACCGACTAGCGGGGCGCACAGATACGCAGTATTTT
size: -; D: TRBD1; J: TRBJ2-7; V: TRBV7-2; CDR3: CASSLAAFGQAMSRAQYF; DNA: TGTGCCAGCAGCTTAGCCGCTTTCGGACAGGCCATGTCACGGGCCCAGTACTTC
size: -; D: -; J: TRBJ2-1; V: TRBV28; CDR3: CASSFGRDWQFF; DNA: TGTGCCAGCAGTTTTGGGCGGGATTGGCAGTTCTTC
size: -; D: TRBD1; J: TRBJ1-5; V: TRBV10-3; CDR3: CATLGTGGEAQHF; DNA: TGTGCCACCCTCGGGACAGGGGGCGAAGCCCAGCATTTT
size: -; D: TRBD2; J: TRBJ2-5; V: TRBV7-2; CDR3: CASSVGLAGGQETQYF; DNA: TGTGCCAGCAGCGTCGGACTAGCGGGGGGGCAAGAGACCCAGTACTTC
size: many; D: -; J: TRBJ1-5; V: TRBV6-2/TRBV6-3; CDR3: CASSYGAGSSNQPQHF; DNA: TGTGCCAGCAGTTACGGGGCAGGGTCCAGCAATCAGCCCCAGCATTTT
size: -; D: -; J: TRBJ1-1; V: TRBV7-2; CDR3: CASSFQSTYRGGTEAFF; DNA: TGTGCCAGCAGCTTCCAGTCCACCTATAGGGGCGGCACTGAAGCTTTCTTT
size: -; D: TRBD2; J: TRBJ2-7; V: TRBV7-6; CDR3: CASSLGPGLAGAGPYEQYF; DNA: TGTGCCAGCAGCTTAGGTCCGGGACTAGCGGGAGCCGGGCCCTACGAGCAGTACTTC
size: -; D: TRBD1; J: TRBJ2-1; V: TRBV20-1; CDR3: CSAGTGDNEQFF; DNA: TGCAGTGCTGGGACAGGGGACAATGAGCAGTTCTTC
size: few; D: TRBD1; J: TRBJ2-2; V: TRBV7-3; CDR3: CASSSPGQTGELFF; DNA: TGTGCCAGCAGCTCCCCGGGACAGACCGGGGAGCTGTTTTTT
size: -; D: TRBD1; J: TRBJ2-7; V: TRBV29-1; CDR3: CSARQGANNEQYF; DNA: TGCAGCGCCCGACAGGGGGCAAACAATGAGCAGTACTTC
size: -; D: -; J: TRBJ2-7; V: TRBV4-1; CDR3: CASSQDRKEVSYEQYF; DNA: TGCGCCAGCAGCCAAGATAGGAAGGAGGTCTCCTACGAGCAGTACTTC
size: few; D: TRBD2; J: TRBJ2-1; V: TRBV6-2/TRBV6-3; CDR3: CASSYVASGNEQFF; DNA: TGTGCCAGCAGTTACGTGGCTAGCGGGAATGAGCAGTTCTTC
size: -; D: -; J: TRBJ1-6; V: TRBV12-3/TRBV12-4; CDR3: CASSSRADSPLHF; DNA: TGTGCCAGCAGTTCCCGGGCAGATTCACCCCTCCACTTT
size: -; D: -; J: TRBJ1-5; V: TRBV15; CDR3: CATILSRGDQPQHF; DNA: TGTGCCACCATTCTGTCGAGGGGAGATCAGCCCCAGCATTTT
size: -; D: TRBD2; J: TRBJ2-7; V: TRBV6-6; CDR3: CARRSLAGGRVYNEQYF; DNA: TGTGCCCGCAGGTCCCTAGCGGGAGGGCGGGTCTACAATGAGCAGTACTTC
size: -; D: TRBD1; J: TRBJ1-4; V: TRBV12-3/TRBV12-4; CDR3: CASSSNLRQGLSTNEKLFF; DNA: TGTGCCAGCAGTTCAAACCTCAGACAGGGGCTATCAACTAATGAAAAACTGTTTTTT
size: -; D: TRBD2; J: TRBJ2-3; V: TRBV24-1; CDR3: CATSAPSSGRLDTQYF; DNA: TGTGCCACCAGTGCCCCGTCTAGCGGGAGATTAGATACGCAGTATTTT